These T cell receptor beta chains were read from a single sample in a study of PD-1 blockade in classical Hodgkin lymphoma. Repertoires were generated with immunoSEQ multiplex PCR, while TCRdb's copy carries only in-frame clones and drops some. Among nearly 60,000 clones listed, 80% to 95% were seen once. The source material was peripheral blood mononuclear cells (PBMCs), sampled before the second cycle of nivolumab. These receptors were taken from a human donor with classical Hodgkin lymphoma. Each CDR3 is given with its conserved first and last residue. Each record gives: V gene, clone size, J gene, D gene, CDR3 DNA, CDR3 protein. D genes are given only for firm matches. Size values are once, few and many counts, or a class for expanded clones, and some rows have none.

>TRBV7-6|.|TRBJ2-7|TRBD1
TGTGCCAGCAGCTACGGACAGGGCGACGAGCAGTACTTC
CASSYGQGDEQYF
>TRBV20-1|.|TRBJ2-3|.
TGCAGCCCTACAAGAGATACGCAGTATTTT
CSPTRDTQYF
>TRBV19|.|TRBJ2-5|TRBD2
TGTGCCAGTAGTATAGTGTGGACTAGCGGGAGAGGAGAGACCCAGTACTTC
CASSIVWTSGRGETQYF
>TRBV19|.|TRBJ2-7|.
TGTGCCAGTAGTATCACCGGAAAGACCTACGAGCAGTACTTC
CASSITGKTYEQYF
>TRBV12-5|.|TRBJ2-1|TRBD1
TGTGCTAGTGGTTTGGTACAGGGGTACTACAATGAGCAGTTCTTC
CASGLVQGYYNEQFF
>TRBV27|.|TRBJ2-7|TRBD2
TGTGCCAGCAGTCCATTGGTGGGACTAGCGGGAGGGGGGGGCTACGAGCAGTACTTC
CASSPLVGLAGGGGYEQYF
>TRBV7-9|.|TRBJ2-5|.
TGTGCCAGCAGCTGGGGGGGCAGTCCGGCCGAGGAGACCCAGTACTTC
CASSWGGSPAEETQYF
>TRBV7-8|.|TRBJ1-5|.
TGTGCCAGCAGCATCAGATCCCGGGACACTCAATCGCCCCAGCATTTT
CASSIRSRDTQSPQHF
>TRBV29-1|.|TRBJ2-1|TRBD2
TGCAGCGGGGAGGGACTAGCGATTAGCAATGAGCAGTTCTTC
CSGEGLAISNEQFF
>TRBV7-3|.|TRBJ2-1|.
TGTGCCAGCTCCCTTGGCGGGAACTACAATGAGCAGTTCTTC
CASSLGGNYNEQFF
>TRBV2|once|TRBJ1-4|.
TGTGCCAGCAGTGAAGTGAATAGGGATGAAAAACTGTTTTTT
CASSEVNRDEKLFF
>TRBV27|.|TRBJ2-1|TRBD2
TGTGCCAGCAGACCCTCCGGACTAGCGGCCAATGAGCAGTTCTTC
CASRPSGLAANEQFF
>TRBV7-6|.|TRBJ2-5|.
TGTGCCAGCAGCTTTTCGGGGTACCAAGAGACCCAGTACTTC
CASSFSGYQETQYF
>TRBV19|.|TRBJ2-5|.
TGTGCCAGTAGTATGGTGCAGGGTCAAGAGACCCAGTACTTC
CASSMVQGQETQYF
>TRBV6-5|.|TRBJ1-1|.
TGTGCCAGCAGTTATTCCCGGGACCTGAACACTGAAGCTTTCTTT
CASSYSRDLNTEAFF
>TRBV7-3|few|TRBJ2-1|.
TGTGCCAGCAGCTTTTCTCCATCGAAAGGGAATGAGCAGTTCTTC
CASSFSPSKGNEQFF
>TRBV19|.|TRBJ1-1|.
TGTGCCAGTAGTATAAGTGGCAGGAACACTGAAGCTTTCTTT
CASSISGRNTEAFF
>TRBV6-5|.|TRBJ2-7|.
TGTGCCAGCAGTTACGACTCCCGGTTGGAGCAGTACTTC
CASSYDSRLEQYF
>TRBV30|.|TRBJ1-5|TRBD1
TGTGCCTGGAGTGTCGGGCAGGGGGATCGACAGCCCCAGCATTTT
CAWSVGQGDRQPQHF
>TRBV5-4|.|TRBJ2-2|.
TGTGCCAGCACCCCCGGAGGGGGAACGAACACCGGGGAGCTGTTTTTT
CASTPGGGTNTGELFF
>TRBV7-3|.|TRBJ1-1|TRBD1
TGTGCCAGCAGCTTGGAAGGGGGCTCCCCTGAAGCTTTCTTT
CASSLEGGSPEAFF
>TRBV2|.|TRBJ2-5|TRBD1
TGTGCCAGCAGTGGGGTCCGGACAGGGACGGAGACCCAGTACTTC
CASSGVRTGTETQYF
>TRBV10-3|.|TRBJ2-1|TRBD2
TGTGCCATCAGTGAAGGGACTAGCGGGAGGTACTCCTACAATGAGCAGTTCTTC
CAISEGTSGRYSYNEQFF
>TRBV4-3|.|TRBJ2-3|.
TGCGCCAGCAGCCAAGTTGATGACCCCACAGATACGCAGTATTTT
CASSQVDDPTDTQYF
>TRBV29-1|.|TRBJ2-1|TRBD2
TGCAGCGTTGAAGGGCTAGCGGATAGCTCCTACAATGAGCAGTTCTTC
CSVEGLADSSYNEQFF
>TRBV27|.|TRBJ2-2|.
TGTGCCAGCAGTTGGTACACCGGGGAGCTGTTTTTT
CASSWYTGELFF
>TRBV14|.|TRBJ2-7|.
TGTGCCAGCAGCCGGGCCAGTTCCTACGAGCAGTACTTC
CASSRASSYEQYF
>TRBV2|.|TRBJ1-3|.
TGTGCCAGCAGTGAGGATGGAACTGGAAACACCATATATTTT
CASSEDGTGNTIYF
>TRBV7-8|.|TRBJ2-1|.
TGTGCCAGCAGCGCGGACGGGTTCTACAATGAGCAGTTCTTC
CASSADGFYNEQFF
>TRBV4-2|.|TRBJ2-4|.
TGTGCCAGCAGCCAAGAAAAGTCGGGGCTTGACATTCAGTACTTC
CASSQEKSGLDIQYF
>TRBV28|.|TRBJ2-5|.
TGTGCCAGCAGTTTTTGGCGGGACCTTGGCATACAAGAGACCCAGTACTTC
CASSFWRDLGIQETQYF
>TRBV7-9|.|TRBJ1-2|TRBD1
TGTGCCAGCAGCACTCGCTCGGGACAGGGGGAGACTAACTATGGCTACACCTTC
CASSTRSGQGETNYGYTF
>TRBV14|.|TRBJ2-3|.
TGTGCCAGCAGCCAAGATATAGGGAGCGCAGATACGCAGTATTTT
CASSQDIGSADTQYF
>TRBV10-3|few|TRBJ1-1|TRBD1
TGTGCCATCAGTGCAGACAGGGGCACTTTGTCGAACACTGAAGCTTTCTTT
CAISADRGTLSNTEAFF
>TRBV14|.|TRBJ2-2|TRBD1
TGTGCCAGCAGCCCCCCTGGACAGGGATCCATTGACACCGGGGAGCTGTTTTTT
CASSPPGQGSIDTGELFF
>TRBV5-5|.|TRBJ2-5|.
TGTGCCAGCAGCTCGATAAAAGAGACCCAGTACTTC
CASSSIKETQYF
>TRBV11-2|.|TRBJ2-7|.
TGTGCCAGCAGCTTAGGCGGCCTTAGGGACGAGCAGTACTTC
CASSLGGLRDEQYF
>TRBV10-3|once|TRBJ1-2|.
TGTGCCATCTTGGGGGGCGGCTATGGCTACACCTTC
CAILGGGYGYTF
>TRBV19|.|TRBJ2-7|.
TGTGCCAGTAGTCGGTCAGGGGCCTTCTGGGACGAGCAGTACTTC
CASSRSGAFWDEQYF
>TRBV19|.|TRBJ1-5|.
TGTGCCAGTAAAGACGGCAGCAATCAGCCCCAGCATTTT
CASKDGSNQPQHF
>TRBV6-1|few|TRBJ1-6|TRBD1
TGTGCCAGCATCCCCGACAGGGCGACACCCCTCCACTTT
CASIPDRATPLHF
>TRBV18|.|TRBJ2-2|.
TGTGCCAGCTCACCAGAAGGCGGGTGGAACACCGGGGAGCTGTTTTTT
CASSPEGGWNTGELFF
>TRBV7-8|.|TRBJ2-7|.
TGTGCCAGCAGCTTCCCCCGGGACGGTAGCTCCTACGAGCAGTACTTC
CASSFPRDGSSYEQYF
>TRBV25-1|.|TRBJ2-7|TRBD1
TGTGCCAGCAGTGCAGCGTTAACAGGGGACGAGCAGTACTTC
CASSAALTGDEQYF
>TRBV7-9|.|TRBJ2-7|.
TGTGCCAGCAACACCAAAGGGTCCCACGAGCAGTACTTC
CASNTKGSHEQYF
>TRBV27|.|TRBJ1-2|.
TGTGCCAGCAGCGTCGGGGGCGGAGACTATGGCTACACCTTC
CASSVGGGDYGYTF